This paragraph reports one T cell receptor beta chain. Its target is not known. CDR3 length: 11 residues. The germline V gene encodes CDR1 LNHDA and CDR2 SQIVND (reference sequence). V was cut by 7 bases and J by 6 bases, with 6 bases left in between. The sample comes from a study of siplizumab effects on memory and regulatory T cells. Study-wide results and limits: A minor fraction of alloreactive clones, and no more, mapped to unstimulated subsets. Suppressive function of proliferating Tregs from siplizumab cultures was not confirmed. Siplizumab significantly lowered the alloreactive sequences that could be traced to unstimulated CD4+ memory cells. An assignable phenotype, naive or memory, was missing from roughly 80-95% of proliferating CD4+ or CD8+ clones.

Generated by immunoSEQ multiplex PCR, the TCRdb table keeps only in-frame clones and is missing some. The repertoire has 100,000 or so clones, 85% to 95% of them found once; the top ten carry 0.32%. The sequence derives from a human donor in good health. The rearrangement joins TRBV19 to TRBJ2-2; D not certain. The material sequenced was CD4+ T cells sorted from blood. CDR3 sequence: CASNQAGELFF. For the CDR3, the DNA is TGTGCCAGTAACCAGGCCGGGGAGCTGTTTTTT.